This T cell receptor (beta chain) was documented in a study of shared clonotypes between healthy human individuals. Findings and limits, study-wide: Naive subsets generally had larger estimated richness than memory subsets. Clonotype sharing among the donors was expected to vary with sequencing depth.

Concerning this clone itself: As yet, its antigen is unknown.

V dropped 7 bases and J dropped 2 bases, with 11 bases sitting between them. The germline V gene has CDR1 ENHRY and CDR2 SYGVKD. This CDR3 contains 13 residues. Several immunoSEQ plates held equal portions of the genomic DNA taken from each subset. Each sorted subset replicate got 200 ng genomic DNA, around 29,000 genomes. Libraries were prepared by immunoSEQ multiplex PCR; TCRdb keeps only in-frame clonotypes and omits some of them. The sample has roughly 2,300,000 clones; roughly 92% are singletons. The sequenced sample was naive CD4+ T cells from PBMCs. The subset denotes: CD45RA+ positively selected. J is TRBJ2-5 and V is TRBV10-3; TRBD2 might be the D (6 bases). This clonotype was obtained from a man between 18 and 35 years old in good health. Some clones in this sample may be carry-over from other donors' samples. The CDR3 DNA follows: TGTGCCATCAATAGAAGCGGGCAAGAGACCCAGTACTTC. Translation: CAINRSGQETQYF.